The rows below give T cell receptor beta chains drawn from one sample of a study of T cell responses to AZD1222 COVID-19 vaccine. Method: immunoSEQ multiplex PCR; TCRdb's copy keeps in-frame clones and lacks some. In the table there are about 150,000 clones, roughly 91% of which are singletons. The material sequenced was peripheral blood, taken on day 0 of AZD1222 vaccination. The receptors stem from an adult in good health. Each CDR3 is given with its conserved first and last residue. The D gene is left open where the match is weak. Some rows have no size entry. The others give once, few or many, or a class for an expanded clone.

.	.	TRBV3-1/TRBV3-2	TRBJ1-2	CASSQGFGYTF	TGTGCCAGCAGCCAGGGTTTCGGCTACACCTTC
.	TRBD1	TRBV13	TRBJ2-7	CASSLEGAFYEQYF	TGTGCCAGCAGCTTAGAGGGGGCCTTCTACGAGCAGTACTTC
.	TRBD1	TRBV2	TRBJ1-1	CASSLAGGTEAFF	TGTGCCAGCAGTTTGGCAGGGGGCACTGAAGCTTTCTTT
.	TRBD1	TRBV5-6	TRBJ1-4	CASSLTRTGATNEKLFF	TGTGCCAGCAGCTTGACACGGACAGGTGCAACTAATGAAAAACTGTTTTTT
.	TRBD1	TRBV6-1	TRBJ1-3	CASSDFRDRDRGTIYF	TGTGCCAGCAGTGATTTCCGGGACAGGGATCGGGGCACCATATATTTT
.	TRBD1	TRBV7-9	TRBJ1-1	CASSYPGTANTEAFF	TGTGCCAGCAGCTACCCCGGGACAGCGAACACTGAAGCTTTCTTT
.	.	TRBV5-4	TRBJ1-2	CASSPRDTNFYGYTF	TGTGCCAGCAGCCCCCGGGACACCAATTTCTATGGCTACACCTTC
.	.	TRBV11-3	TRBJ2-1	CASSSHLARYNEQFF	TGTGCCAGCAGCTCTCATCTAGCGAGATACAATGAGCAGTTCTTC
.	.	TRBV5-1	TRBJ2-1	CASSLQGDDNEQFF	TGCGCCAGCAGCTTGCAAGGGGACGACAATGAGCAGTTCTTC
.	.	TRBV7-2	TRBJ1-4	CASSLAGGWGEKLFF	TGTGCCAGCAGCTTAGCGGGTGGTTGGGGTGAAAAACTGTTTTTT
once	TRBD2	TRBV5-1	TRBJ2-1	CASSSRLAGGYEQFF	TGCGCCAGCAGCTCGCGACTAGCGGGAGGATATGAGCAGTTCTTC
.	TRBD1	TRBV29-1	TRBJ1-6	CSVKKDGQGNSPLHF	TGCAGCGTTAAGAAGGATGGACAGGGGAATTCACCCCTCCACTTT